This T cell receptor beta chain was found in a study of human T cells and chemical hapten exposure. Looking at the study overall: Application of 0.01% DPC to the upper back was done by patch test, with a reading at 6 days.

V lost 0 bases, J lost 4 bases, and 7 bases lay in between. There are 14 residues in the CDR3. The germline V gene has CDR1 LGHNA and CDR2 YSLEER. Time point described: patch test 1, 2 weeks after DPC sensitization. Treatment: therapeutic diphenylcyclopropenone sensitization with weekly scalp DPC. Each patch-test visit's blood sample preceded patch application. TCRdb processed the RACE reads anew with MiXCR; each CDR3 protein has one entry. This table has fewer than 150,000 distinct CDR3 sequences, roughly an eighth appearing once. The rearrangement joins TRBV4-3 to TRBJ1-5; TRBD1 might be the D (6 bases). The sequences come from whole blood, collected in connection with sensitization to the hapten diphenylcyclopropenone (DPC). This TCR was sampled from a man younger than 35 with alopecia areata. Some clones in this sample may be carry-over from other donors' samples. The CDR3 region is CASSQETGNQPQHF. The CDR3 coding sequence is TGCGCCAGCAGCCAAGAAACAGGGAATCAGCCCCAGCATTTT.